This T cell receptor (beta chain) was recovered during a study of blood T cell repertoires in COVID-19. This clone was observed a few times. Germline CDR1 reads SNHLY; CDR2 reads FYNNEI. The CDR3 is 13 residues long. V shed 3 bases and J shed 8 bases, with 13 bases lying between them. Only in-frame clones appear in the TCRdb table, and some are missing; sequencing was by immunoSEQ multiplex PCR. The sample records fewer than 350,000 clones, approximately 83% being singletons. The chain is built from TRBV2 and TRBJ1-2; D unclear. The receptor was isolated from a woman aged 25 to 45 who had recovered from COVID-19. Sequenced input: peripheral blood. The CDR3 coding sequence is TGTGCCAGCAGTGACCTGATAGACTCCGGCTACACCTTC. Its protein product is CASSDLIDSGYTF.